What follows are 28 T cell receptor beta chains derived from one specimen sequenced in a study of siplizumab effects on memory and regulatory T cells. Sequencing was performed with immunoSEQ multiplex PCR; in TCRdb, only in-frame clones are kept and a portion is missing. The sample lists some 65,000 clones; 80% to 90% were seen once. The sequenced sample was Tregs sorted from blood. These receptors came from a human donor in good health.

A single count supports this clone. The CDR3 region has the DNA TGTGCCAGTAGCCGCGACAGGGTGAACACTGAAGCTTTCTTT. As protein: CASSRDRVNTEAFF. The rearrangement uses TRBV19 and TRBJ1-1, with TRBD1 identical over 7 bases. Trimming took 6 bases from V and 0 from J; bases not matched to a gene: 4. The CDR3 totals 14 residues. Germline V lookup: CDR1 LNHDA, CDR2 SQIVND (reference sequence).

The chain carries TRBV28 and TRBJ1-2; D gene uncertain. CDR1 is MDHEN, CDR2 SYDVKM, per germline. There are 16 residues in the CDR3. With 2 bases removed from V and 3 bases from J, the gap between germline ends came to 16 bases. The CDR3 DNA reads as TGTGCCAGCAGTTTAACGGGAAACCTCCCGGACTATGGCTACACCTTC. Amino acid sequence: CASSLTGNLPDYGYTF.

V and J are TRBV10-3 and TRBJ1-5; D may be TRBD1 (5 bases). Germline V gives CDR1 ENHRY, CDR2 SYGVKD. CDR3 length: 13 residues. The germline V and J ends were trimmed by 5 bases and 9 bases, with 14 bases remaining between them. For the CDR3, the DNA is TGTGCCATCAGTCACGGGGCCGGGGGGCCCCAGCATTTT. This codes for CAISHGAGGPQHF.

The chain joins TRBV4-3 to TRBJ2-7; either TRBD1 or TRBD2 may fit D (5 bases each). The CDR3 is 14 residues long. Trimming cost V 0 bases and J 6 bases, with 12 bases left between them. CDR1 is LGHNA and CDR2 is YSLEER in the germline V gene. The CDR3: CASSQERGATEQYF. The DNA for the CDR3 is TGCGCCAGCAGCCAAGAGAGGGGAGCCACCGAGCAGTACTTC.

V gene TRBV11-2 combines with J gene TRBJ1-1; the match to TRBD1 covers 8 bases. The CDR3 consists of 14 residues. The junction had 5 bases not matched to a gene; V was cut back by 4 bases and J by 4 bases. The germline gives CDR1 SGHAT, CDR2 FQNNGV. Here the CDR3 DNA reads TGTGCCAGCAGCTGGACAGGGTTGAGCACTGAAGCTTTCTTT. Residues: CASSWTGLSTEAFF.

The rearrangement joins TRBV6-1 to TRBJ2-3, with D hard to call. With 3 bases removed from V and 3 bases from J, the gap between germline ends came to 7 bases. The germline CDR1 and CDR2 sequences are MNHNS and SASEGT. CDR3 length: 13 residues. CDR3 protein: CASSDLLTDTQYF. The DNA for the CDR3 is TGTGCCAGCAGTGATCTTCTGACAGATACGCAGTATTTT.

This clone was detected a few times. V usage is TRBV30 and J usage is TRBJ1-6; D call uncertain. The germline gives CDR1 GTSNPN, CDR2 SVGIG (reference sequence). Deletions cut 0 bases from V and 5 bases from J, with 5 bases between. This CDR3 spans 13 amino acids. The CDR3 DNA reads as TGTGCCTGGAGTGTACGGGATAATTCACCCCTCCACTTT. Translating it yields CAWSVRDNSPLHF. Full variable domain (outside the CDR3, taken from reference TRBV30 and TRBJ1-6): SQTIHQWPATLVQPVGSPLSLECTVEGTSNPNLYWYRQAAGRGLQLLFYSVGIGQISSEVPQNLSASRPQDRQFILSSKKLLLSDSGFYLCAWSVRDNSPLHFGNGTRLTVT.

This chain links TRBV18 with TRBJ1-2, with D tentatively TRBD1 (6 bases). Germline-derived CDR1 and CDR2 are KGHSH and LQKENI. The CDR3 is made up of 17 amino acids. The ends were cut back, 2 bases at V and 5 bases at J, with 21 bases in the middle. The CDR3 DNA reads as TGTGCCAGCTCACCAAACCAGGGGACGGGATTTACGTATGGCTACACCTTC. Its protein is CASSPNQGTGFTYGYTF.

The chain couples TRBV4-2 to TRBJ2-5; D is possibly TRBD2 (7 bases). This CDR3 contains 17 residues. V lost 3 bases, J lost 4 bases, and 21 bases lay in between. Germline V gene lookup returns CDR1 LGHNA and CDR2 YNFKEQ. In DNA, the CDR3 is TGTGCCAGCAGCCACGGGGGGCCTAGGTTGGGGGCAGAGACCCAGTACTTC. It specifies CASSHGGPRLGAETQYF.

This chain links TRBV14 with TRBJ2-5; D may be TRBD2 (5 bases). The CDR3 sequence is 14 residues long. V was cut by 1 base and J by 7 bases, with 13 bases left in between. Germline assignment: CDR1 SGHDN and CDR2 FVKESK. For the CDR3, the DNA is TGTGCCAGCAGCCAAGGACGAGGTGGAGGGACCCAGTACTTC. Encoded protein: CASSQGRGGGTQYF.

V usage is TRBV28 and J usage is TRBJ2-6; D might be TRBD2 (5 bases). V was clipped by 0 bases and J by 2 bases, with 8 bases between them. Germline V lookup: CDR1 MDHEN, CDR2 SYDVKM. The CDR3 consists of 16 residues. The CDR3 protein is CASSLWPGAGANVLTF. CDR3 in DNA: TGTGCCAGCAGTTTATGGCCCGGGGCTGGGGCCAACGTCCTGACTTTC.

The chain uses TRBV9 and TRBJ2-3; 8 bases are a match to TRBD2. J was trimmed by 0 bases and V by 3 bases; bases with no gene match: 9. Germline loops: CDR1 SGDLS, CDR2 YYNGEE. The CDR3 length is 17 residues. The CDR3 bases are TGTGCCAGCAGCGCGAGGTTAGCGGGATCTAGCACAGATACGCAGTATTTT. This codes for CASSARLAGSSTDTQYF.

The CDR3 region is CASSATGGSYEQYF. CDR3 DNA sequence: TGTGCCAGCAGCGCGACAGGGGGCTCCTACGAGCAGTACTTC. This rearrangement joins TRBV9 to TRBJ2-7, with TRBD1 matching over 9 bases. Trimming took 3 bases from V and 0 from J; bases not matched to a gene: 1. CDR3 length: 14 amino acids. Looked up from germline, CDR1 is SGDLS and CDR2 is YYNGEE.

The chain recombines TRBV10-3 with TRBJ1-2; 8 bases fit TRBD1. Germline trimming cut 6 bases from V and 7 bases from J; bases unmatched to any gene: 10. From germline, CDR1 is ENHRY and CDR2 SYGVKD. The CDR3 extends over 14 amino acids. The CDR3 loop is CAIRADRENGGYTF. As DNA, the CDR3 is TGTGCCATCAGAGCGGACAGGGAAAATGGTGGCTACACCTTC.

Concerning this clone itself: One end of the junction is discordant with germline, which a read error may explain. The chain links TRBV5-1 to TRBJ1-2, with no clear D. This CDR3 is built from 13 residues. CDR1 and CDR2 (germline): SGHRS, YFSETQ. Here the CDR3 reads CASSPLGRNGYTF. In DNA, the CDR3 is TGTGCCAGCAGCCCCCTTGGGAGGAATGGCTACACCTTC.

The rearrangement joins TRBV7-2 to TRBJ2-3; no firm D call. The germline gives CDR1 SGHTA, CDR2 FQGNSA. The CDR3 is made up of 14 amino acids. The ends were cut back, 1 base at V and 0 bases at J, with 5 bases in the middle. The CDR3 loop is CASSLGTSTDTQYF. Written as DNA, the CDR3 is TGTGCCAGCAGCTTAGGAACTAGCACAGATACGCAGTATTTT.

A single count supports this clone. The gene calls are TRBV7-8 and TRBJ2-3; D not resolved. Trimming took off 5 bases at V and 1 base at J, with 13 bases between the two ends. The CDR3 consists of 15 residues. Germline assignment: CDR1 SGHVS and CDR2 FQNEAQ. The CDR3 loop reads CASSPSRHGTDTQYF. For the CDR3, the DNA is TGTGCCAGCAGCCCATCCCGCCACGGCACAGATACGCAGTATTTT. The whole variable domain, filled in from reference TRBV7-8 and TRBJ2-3, reads GAGVSQSPRYKVAKRGQDVALRCDPISGHVSLFWYQQALGQGPEFLTYFQNEAQLDKSGLPSDRFFAERPEGSVSTLKIQRTQQEDSAVYLCASSPSRHGTDTQYFGPGTRLTVL.

The rearrangement uses TRBV25-1 and TRBJ2-4; D may be TRBD1 (5 bases). The length of the CDR3 is 16 residues. The ends were cut back, 1 base at V and 0 bases at J, with 10 bases in the middle. Per the germline V gene, CDR1 is MGHDK and CDR2 is SYGVNS. DNA of the CDR3: TGTGCCAGCAGTGAATTGGGGCCTTTAGCCAAAAACATTCAGTACTTC. Translated: CASSELGPLAKNIQYF.

This clone was detected a few times. The chain uses TRBV19 and TRBJ1-2; D unclear. V shed 6 bases and J shed 5 bases, with 10 bases lying between them. Per the germline V gene, CDR1 is LNHDA and CDR2 is SQIVND (reference sequence). The CDR3 is made up of 12 amino acids. CDR3 region: CASRVRRYGYTF. The CDR3 DNA follows: TGTGCCAGTAGGGTAAGGCGGTATGGCTACACCTTC.

The chain employs TRBV7-9 and TRBJ2-7, with D unresolved. Trimming cost V 10 bases and J 1 base, with 8 bases left between them. The germline CDR1 and CDR2 sequences are SEHNR and FQNEAQ (reference sequence). The CDR3 contains 11 residues. CDR3 coding DNA: TGTGCCACTCAGGAGTCCTACGAGCAGTACTTC. Translation gives CATQESYEQYF.

The V call is TRBV18, the J call TRBJ2-7, with no clear D. The V end was cut by 4 bases, the J end by 2 bases, with 12 bases between. The CDR3 loop spans 14 amino acids. CDR1 KGHSH and CDR2 LQKENI come from the germline V gene. In nucleotides, the CDR3 is TGTGCCAGCTCACTAGGAAGGAAAACCTACGAGCAGTACTTC. This codes for CASSLGRKTYEQYF.

The chain is built from TRBV7-8 and TRBJ1-1; a possible D gene is TRBD1 (5 bases). Germline lookup yields CDR1 SGHVS and CDR2 FQNEAQ. V was cut by 4 bases and J by 4 bases, with 13 bases left in between. The CDR3 has 14 amino acids. The CDR3, as DNA: TGTGCCAGCAGCTGGGACGGGACTTTCACTGAAGCTTTCTTT. It translates to CASSWDGTFTEAFF.

In this sample, this clone is medium-sized. The V and J genes are TRBV9 and TRBJ1-2; TRBD1 matches at 9 bases. After removal of 4 bases from V and 2 bases from J, the junction contained 15 bases not matched to a gene. The CDR3 totals 18 residues. Germline values: CDR1 SGDLS, CDR2 YYNGEE. CDR3 region: CASSRLPTGTGFNYGYTF. In DNA form, the CDR3 reads TGTGCCAGCAGCCGCCTTCCTACCGGGACAGGGTTCAACTATGGCTACACCTTC.

This clone was detected a few times. J is TRBJ1-3 and V is TRBV10-3; 9 bases match TRBD1. Germline CDR1 reads ENHRY; CDR2 reads SYGVKD. V shed 1 base, J shed 4 bases, and the junction held 2 bases outside the gene matches. This CDR3 has 15 residues. The CDR3 here is CAISEYRGRGNTIYF. CDR3 sequence (DNA): TGTGCCATCAGTGAGTACAGGGGGCGAGGAAACACCATATATTTT.

V and J are TRBV9 and TRBJ2-7, with 7 bases fitting TRBD1. The V gene's germline CDR1 is SGDLS and CDR2 YYNGEE. J gave up 2 bases and V 0 bases, and 5 bases lay outside the gene matches. This CDR3 spans 15 amino acids. The CDR3 spells CASSVGTGETYEQYF. The CDR3 region has the DNA TGTGCCAGCAGCGTAGGGACAGGAGAGACCTACGAGCAGTACTTC. The full variable domain, its missing parts supplied by reference TRBV9 and TRBJ2-7, is DSGVTQTPKHLITATGQRVTLRCSPRSGDLSVYWYQQSLDQGLQFLIQYYNGEERAKGNILERFSAQQFPDLHSELNLSSLELGDSALYFCASSVGTGETYEQYFGPGTRLTVT.

The chain carries TRBV29-1 and TRBJ2-7; 7 nucleotides align to TRBD2. With 5 bases clipped from V and 3 bases from J, the junction kept 4 bases outside the gene matches. Germline V gives CDR1 SQVTM, CDR2 ANQGSEA. CDR3 size: 12 residues. The CDR3 region has the DNA TGCAGCGTTAGTCGGACTAGCTACGAGCAGTACTTC. Translation: CSVSRTSYEQYF.

This chain links TRBV7-6 with TRBJ2-3, with a weak D call TRBD2 (5 bases). The CDR3 extends over 15 amino acids. V gave up 5 bases and J gave up 1 base, with 13 bases separating them. Germline-derived CDR1 and CDR2 are SGHVS and FNYEAQ. Written as DNA, the CDR3 is TGTGCCAGCAGCCGGGGTGGATTCGGCACAGATACGCAGTATTTT. This sequence encodes CASSRGGFGTDTQYF.

The chain recombines TRBV13 with TRBJ2-7; 16 bases map to TRBD2. The V gene end was trimmed by 5 bases and the J gene end by 5 bases; junction bases not matched to a gene: 12. Germline lookup yields CDR1 PRHDT and CDR2 FYEKMQ (reference sequence). The CDR3 covers 18 residues. CDR3 loop: CASSIRGGLAGGPDEQYF. The CDR3 DNA reads as TGTGCCAGCAGCATTAGGGGGGGACTAGCGGGAGGGCCGGACGAGCAGTACTTC.